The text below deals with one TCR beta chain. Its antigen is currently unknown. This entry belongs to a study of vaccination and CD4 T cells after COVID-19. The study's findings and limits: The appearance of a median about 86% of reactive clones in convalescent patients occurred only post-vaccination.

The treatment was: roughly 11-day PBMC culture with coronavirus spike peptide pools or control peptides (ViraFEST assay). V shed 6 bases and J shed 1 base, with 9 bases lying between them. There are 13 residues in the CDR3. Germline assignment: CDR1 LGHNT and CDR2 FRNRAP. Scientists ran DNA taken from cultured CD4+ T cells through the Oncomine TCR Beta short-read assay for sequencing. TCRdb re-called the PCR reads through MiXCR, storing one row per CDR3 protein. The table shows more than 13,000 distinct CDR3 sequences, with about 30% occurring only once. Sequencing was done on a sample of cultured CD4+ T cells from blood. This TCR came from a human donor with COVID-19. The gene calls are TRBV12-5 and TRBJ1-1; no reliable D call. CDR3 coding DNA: TGTGCTAGTGGCCTATCCACGAACACTGAAGCTTTCTTT. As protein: CASGLSTNTEAFF. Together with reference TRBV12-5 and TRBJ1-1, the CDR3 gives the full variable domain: DARVTQTPRHKVTEMGQEVTMRCQPILGHNTVFWYRQTMMQGLELLAYFRNRAPLDDSGMPKDRFSAEMPDATLATLKIQPSEPRDSAVYFCASGLSTNTEAFFGQGTRLTVV.